These 23 T cell receptor beta chains were all obtained from the same sample, sequenced in a study of blood T cell repertoires in COVID-19. Some clones are missing from TCRdb's copy, which holds only in-frame ones; the method was immunoSEQ multiplex PCR. The sample has 65,000 to 90,000 clones; around 88% are singletons. Sequencing was performed on peripheral blood. Every receptor here comes from a man younger than 45 with acute or convalescent COVID-19.

The genes are TRBV28 and TRBJ2-1; TRBD2 matches at 12 bases. Trimming at V came to 5 bases and at J to 1 base, leaving 15 bases not matched to a gene. The CDR3 sequence is 20 residues long. The germline V gene encodes CDR1 MDHEN and CDR2 SYDVKM. The CDR3 DNA sequence: TGTGCCAGCAGTAATAGGGTAGGACTAGCGGGACCGGGATCCTACAATGAGCAGTTCTTC. It specifies CASSNRVGLAGPGSYNEQFF.

V is TRBV11-2 and J is TRBJ2-4; 8 bases are a match to TRBD2. Germline V gene data show CDR1 as SGHAT and CDR2 as FQNNGV. Unmatched junction bases numbered 7, after V lost 5 bases and J lost 7 bases. The CDR3 loop spans 14 amino acids. The CDR3 region is CASSPTSGGNIQYF. Written as DNA, the CDR3 is TGTGCCAGCAGCCCAACTAGCGGAGGGAACATTCAGTACTTC.

The rearrangement uses TRBV29-1 and TRBJ2-5; TRBD2 matches 7 bases. Unmatched junction bases numbered 9, after V lost 6 bases and J lost 5 bases. This CDR3 is 13 amino acids long. Germline V gives CDR1 SQVTM, CDR2 ANQGSEA. The CDR3 coding sequence is TGCAGCGTCCGCGGGGAGGGCCAGGAGACCCAGTACTTC. Residues: CSVRGEGQETQYF.

V and J are TRBV19 and TRBJ2-4, with 9 nucleotides matching TRBD1. The junction had 8 bases not matched to a gene; V was cut back by 6 bases and J by 8 bases. CDR3 length equals 14 residues. Germline CDR1 LNHDA, CDR2 SQIVND (reference sequence). This chain's CDR3 is CASSWTGAGDIQYF. As DNA, the CDR3 is TGTGCCAGTAGCTGGACAGGGGCGGGGGACATTCAGTACTTC.

V usage is TRBV28 and J usage is TRBJ2-5, with TRBD1 matching over 7 bases. This CDR3 has 13 amino acids. Germline CDR1 MDHEN, CDR2 SYDVKM. V lost 2 bases to trimming and J lost 9 bases; unmatched junction nucleotides: 6. DNA of the CDR3: TGTGCCAGCAGTTTAGGACAGGCAAGACCCCAGTACTTC. Its protein product is CASSLGQARPQYF.

The chain combines TRBV10-3 with TRBJ1-1; D ambiguous. V was trimmed by 3 bases and J by 2 bases, leaving 13 bases between them. Germline-derived CDR1 and CDR2 are ENHRY and SYGVKD. The CDR3 is made up of 15 amino acids. The CDR3 DNA sequence: TGTGCCATCAGTGACTCCGTACTCCTTAACACTGAAGCTTTCTTT. Protein product: CAISDSVLLNTEAFF.

The sample holds a few counts of this clone. This chain uses TRBV29-1 with TRBJ2-2; D possibly corresponds to TRBD1 (5 bases). Trimming took off 7 bases at V and 0 bases at J, with 9 bases between the two ends. The CDR3 runs to 13 residues. Germline CDR1 and CDR2: SQVTM and ANQGSEA. This CDR3 reads CSGGHPNTGELFF. For the CDR3, the DNA is TGCAGCGGTGGACACCCGAACACCGGGGAGCTGTTTTTT.

The chain joins TRBV11-2 to TRBJ2-3; TRBD2 matches at 8 bases. Germline V gives CDR1 SGHAT, CDR2 FQNNGV. The CDR3 covers 16 residues. Trimming removed 6 bases from V and 1 base from J; junction bases left unmatched: 9. CDR3: CASRYPGTRGTDTQYF. CDR3 nucleotides: TGTGCCAGCAGATACCCCGGGACTAGAGGCACAGATACGCAGTATTTT.

The chain carries TRBV18 and TRBJ2-1; 13 bases line up with TRBD2. Trimming at V came to 1 base and at J to 7 bases, leaving 10 bases not matched to a gene. There are 18 residues in the CDR3. Germline CDR1 reads KGHSH; CDR2 reads LQKENI. The CDR3 DNA follows: TGTGCCAGCTCACCACGGACTAGCGGGAGCCTCCCTACAAATGAGCAGTTCTTC. Amino acids: CASSPRTSGSLPTNEQFF. Combining the CDR3 with reference TRBV18 and TRBJ2-1 gives the whole variable domain NAGVMQNPRHLVRRRGQEARLRCSPMKGHSHVYWYRQLPEEGLKFMVYLQKENIIDESGMPKERFSAEFPKEGPSILRIQQVVRGDSAAYFCASSPRTSGSLPTNEQFFGPGTRLTVL.

The chain couples TRBV5-1 to TRBJ2-1, with 12 positions matching TRBD2. V trimming: 4 bases; J trimming: 9 bases; junction bases outside the gene matches: 11. There are 16 residues in the CDR3. Germline CDR1 SGHRS, CDR2 YFSETQ. The CDR3 nucleotides read TGCGCCAGCAGCCTCCTAGCGGGAGGGGGGTTGAGTGAGCAGTTCTTC. Its protein is CASSLLAGGGLSEQFF.

This clone was counted only a few times. V gene TRBV27 combines with J gene TRBJ2-5; D is possibly TRBD1 (5 bases). V lost 4 bases and J 6 bases, leaving 9 bases between the germline ends. The CDR3 has 12 residues. The germline gives CDR1 MNHEY, CDR2 SMNVEV (reference sequence). The chain's CDR3 is CASSSREKTQYF. Here the CDR3 DNA reads TGTGCCAGCAGTTCCAGGGAAAAGACCCAGTACTTC.

The genes are TRBV18 and TRBJ1-1; D is unresolved. V lost 3 bases, J lost 0 bases, and 5 bases lay in between. CDR3 length equals 13 residues. The V gene's germline CDR1 is KGHSH and CDR2 LQKENI. CDR3 sequence (DNA): TGTGCCAGCTCACCGCCGGTGAACACTGAAGCTTTCTTT. Translated, it gives CASSPPVNTEAFF. The full variable domain, with the rest looked up from reference TRBV18 and TRBJ1-1, is NAGVMQNPRHLVRRRGQEARLRCSPMKGHSHVYWYRQLPEEGLKFMVYLQKENIIDESGMPKERFSAEFPKEGPSILRIQQVVRGDSAAYFCASSPPVNTEAFFGQGTRLTVV.

The V call is TRBV9, the J call TRBJ1-5; 7 nucleotides line up with TRBD1. This CDR3 spans 15 amino acids. J was trimmed by 5 bases and V by 4 bases; bases with no gene match: 9. CDR1 and CDR2 from the germline V gene are SGDLS and YYNGEE. The CDR3 reads CASSPGTAIYQPQHF. CDR3 in DNA: TGTGCCAGCAGCCCAGGGACAGCCATTTATCAGCCCCAGCATTTT.

In regard to this clone: At the DNA level, this CDR3 is encoded by other sequences in the same sample as well. The CDR3 sequence: CASSLGRGETQYF. The DNA of the CDR3 is TGTGCCAGCAGCCTTGGGAGGGGGGAGACCCAGTACTTC. The chain has TRBV7-2 and TRBJ2-5; tentatively, D is TRBD2 (7 bases). Germline-derived CDR1 and CDR2 are SGHTA and FQGNSA. This CDR3 has 13 amino acids. The ends were cut back, 5 bases at V and 5 bases at J, with 12 bases in the middle.

The chain links TRBV4-2 to TRBJ1-6, with 8 bases fitting TRBD1. Germline CDR1 and CDR2: LGHNA and YNFKEQ. The CDR3 consists of 16 residues. The V segment lost 2 bases and the J segment 8 bases; nucleotides outside the gene matches: 8. The CDR3 bases are TGTGCCAGCAGCCAATTCGGACAGGGTGACGATTCACCCCTCCACTTT. Amino acids: CASSQFGQGDDSPLHF.

The chain links TRBV28 to TRBJ2-7, with 12 bases that match TRBD2. CDR3 length equals 16 residues. The germline gives CDR1 MDHEN, CDR2 SYDVKM. Trimming took 4 bases from V and 7 from J; bases not matched to a gene: 11. The CDR3 bases are TGTGCCAGCAGTTCCCAGGGGGCTAGCGGGAGGGATGAGCAGTACTTC. This translates into CASSSQGASGRDEQYF.

The V gene is TRBV2, the J gene TRBJ2-1, with 7 nucleotides matching TRBD2. Trimming took 5 bases from V and 9 from J; bases not matched to a gene: 4. Germline CDR1 reads SNHLY; CDR2 reads FYNNEI. The CDR3 is 12 amino acids. The chain's CDR3 is CASSRLAVEQFF. CDR3 nucleotides: TGTGCCAGCAGTAGACTAGCTGTTGAGCAGTTCTTC.

V is TRBV2 and J is TRBJ2-1; 12 bases match TRBD2. J was trimmed by 8 bases and V by 6 bases; bases with no gene match: 8. There are 15 residues in the CDR3. Germline CDR1 SNHLY, CDR2 FYNNEI. The CDR3, as DNA: TGTGCCAGCAGAGAACTAGCGGGAGGTGTGGATGAGCAGTTCTTC. Translated, it gives CASRELAGGVDEQFF. The whole variable domain, filled in from reference TRBV2 and TRBJ2-1, reads EPEVTQTPSHQVTQMGQEVILRCVPISNHLYFYWYRQILGQKVEFLVSFYNNEISEKSEIFDDQFSVERPDGSNFTLKIRSTKLEDSAMYFCASRELAGGVDEQFFGPGTRLTVL.

This chain links TRBV6-5 with TRBJ1-2; 8 nucleotides line up with TRBD1. The CDR3 length is 14 residues. Germline CDR1 MNHEY, CDR2 SVGAGI. Losses at the gene ends were 8 bases for V and 4 bases for J; bases not matched to a gene: 9. CDR3 nucleotides: TGTGCCAGCTATGGGCAGGGGGCATTCTATGGCTACACCTTC. This gives the protein CASYGQGAFYGYTF.

The chain joins TRBV19 to TRBJ2-3; 12 bases agree with TRBD2. Unmatched junction bases numbered 5, after V lost 6 bases and J lost 4 bases. The germline V gene has CDR1 LNHDA and CDR2 SQIVND (reference sequence). This CDR3 is built from 15 residues. The DNA for the CDR3 is TGTGCCAGTAGGGCCCTAGCGGGAGGGGCAGATACGCAGTATTTT. Translation gives CASRALAGGADTQYF.

This sequence joins TRBV27 and TRBJ2-2; 8 positions match TRBD1. There are 14 residues in the CDR3. Germline V lookup: CDR1 MNHEY, CDR2 SMNVEV (reference sequence). V shed 4 bases and J 4 bases; nucleotides not matched to a gene: 2. The CDR3 reads CASSYRGTTGELFF. The CDR3 DNA sequence: TGTGCCAGCAGTTACAGGGGGACCACCGGGGAGCTGTTTTTT.

J is TRBJ2-2 and V is TRBV6-5; D remains unclear. Trimming removed 4 bases at V and 2 bases at J, with 11 bases between. The CDR3 covers 15 residues. The germline CDR1 and CDR2 sequences are MNHEY and SVGAGI. CDR3 nucleotide sequence: TGTGCCAGCAGTTCTTCCCCAACTAACACCGGGGAGCTGTTTTTT. Translated: CASSSSPTNTGELFF.

V usage is TRBV4-3 and J usage is TRBJ1-4, with a tentative D call TRBD1 (5 bases). Trimming pared 0 bases from V and 8 bases from J, leaving 13 bases between. CDR3 length equals 15 residues. The germline V gene encodes CDR1 LGHNA and CDR2 YSLEER. CDR3 loop: CASSQDPQGWEKLFF. In DNA, the CDR3 is TGCGCCAGCAGCCAAGATCCCCAGGGTTGGGAAAAACTGTTTTTT.